Below, 7 T cell receptor beta chains from the same sample are listed, as sequenced in a study of blood T cell repertoires in COVID-19. Some clones are missing from TCRdb's copy, which holds only in-frame ones; the method was immunoSEQ multiplex PCR. Of roughly 150,000 clones in the sample, 89% were seen once. Sequenced: peripheral blood. Every receptor here comes from a man in his 60s with acute or convalescent COVID-19.

The genes are TRBV20-1 and TRBJ1-2; TRBD1 might be the D (6 bases). The CDR3 length is 13 residues. CDR1 and CDR2 from the germline V gene are DFQATT and SNEGSKA (reference sequence). The V end lost 3 bases, the J end lost 8 bases, and 16 bases lay between the germline ends. CDR3 sequence: CSASGSSGVGYTF. The CDR3 bases are TGCAGTGCTAGTGGAAGCTCAGGGGTAGGCTACACCTTC.

This clone was recorded a few times. V is TRBV6-5 and J is TRBJ2-7; maybe TRBD2 (6 bases). The ends were cut back, 0 bases at V and 2 bases at J, with 14 bases in the middle. The germline CDR1 and CDR2 sequences are MNHEY and SVGAGI. The CDR3 length is 16 residues. CDR3 DNA sequence: TGTGCCAGCAGTTACTCGGGGACTCCGGTACCCTACGAGCAGTACTTC. Residues: CASSYSGTPVPYEQYF.

The chain uses TRBV7-9 and TRBJ1-1, with 10 bases that match TRBD1. Germline V gene lookup returns CDR1 SEHNR and CDR2 FQNEAQ (reference sequence). This CDR3 has 16 amino acids. Trimming took 5 bases from V and 10 from J; bases not matched to a gene: 16. The CDR3, as DNA: TGTGCCAGCAGCCTTGTTCCGAGGACAGGGGGACAGGCAGCTTTCTTT. As protein: CASSLVPRTGGQAAFF.

The chain couples TRBV6-5 to TRBJ2-4; D is perhaps TRBD2 (6 bases). The CDR3 runs to 14 residues. With 3 bases removed from V and 1 base from J, the gap between germline ends came to 7 bases. The germline V gene encodes CDR1 MNHEY and CDR2 SVGAGI. The CDR3 region has the DNA TGTGCCAGCAGTTATGGGGGGGCCAAAAACATTCAGTACTTC. Protein sequence: CASSYGGAKNIQYF.

V gene TRBV3-1 (or the pseudogene TRBV3-2) combines with J gene TRBJ1-2, with TRBD1 as a possible D gene (6 bases). The CDR3 is made up of 13 amino acids. Germline V gene data show CDR1 as LGHDT and CDR2 as YNNKEL (reference sequence). Deletions cut 4 bases from V and 6 bases from J, with 12 bases between. In nucleotides, the CDR3 is TGTGCCAGCAGCCTCCCCACAGGGAATGGCTACACCTTC. Translating gives CASSLPTGNGYTF.

This clone was recorded only once. This rearrangement joins TRBV2 to TRBJ2-1; 9 bases align to TRBD1. CDR3 length: 14 residues. After removal of 7 bases from V and 6 bases from J, the junction contained 7 bases not matched to a gene. Germline values: CDR1 SNHLY, CDR2 FYNNEI. As DNA, the CDR3 is TGTGCCAGCAACCCGGGACAGGGACCCAATGAGCAGTTCTTC. Encoded protein: CASNPGQGPNEQFF.

V gene TRBV10-2 combines with J gene TRBJ2-5; a weak D match, TRBD2 (7 bases). The CDR3 sequence is 14 residues long. The ends were cut back, 6 bases at V and 5 bases at J, with 16 bases in the middle. CDR1 and CDR2 from the germline V gene are WSHSY and SAAADI. The CDR3 protein is CASREGGGPETQYF. CDR3 bases: TGCGCCAGCAGGGAAGGGGGGGGGCCCGAGACCCAGTACTTC.